This TCR beta chain was sequenced in a study of blood T cell repertoires in COVID-19. Study at large: COVID-19 samples collected from the United States, Italy and Spain covered acute and convalescent phases. PBMCs, B-cell-depleted T cells, or T cells provided the cDNA or gDNA that made up the material.

The CDR3 totals 15 residues. The V gene's germline CDR1 is LGHDT and CDR2 YNNKEL (reference sequence). V lost 5 bases and J 1 base, leaving 12 bases between the germline ends. This clone was seen only a few times. The authors' processing: For nucleated cells, counts were estimated from reference gene primer amplification. Profiled with immunoSEQ multiplex PCR; TCRdb holds only in-frame clones, not every one. D and trimming come from the DNA, and the V and J calls and clone size come from that table. The table shows over 200,000 clones, with around 80% occurring only once. V usage is TRBV3-1 (or the pseudogene TRBV3-2) and J usage is TRBJ2-1; perhaps TRBD2 as D (5 bases). The sequence was collected from a human donor in a cohort sampled during active COVID-19. The source material was peripheral blood. DNA of the CDR3: TGTGCCAGCAGCTCCGGCGGGCAATCCTACAATGAGCAGTTCTTC. Protein sequence: CASSSGGQSYNEQFF.